What follows are 18 T cell receptor beta chains derived from one specimen sequenced in a study of T cell clones after liver transplantation. Sequencing used immunoSEQ multiplex PCR; TCRdb keeps in-frame clones, though not all of them. The sample lists around 110,000 clones, 90% occurring once. Specimen: CD4+ T cells from blood, collected 12 months after liver transplant. The receptor source for this set is a human patient who received a liver transplant. Some T cells may be supplied by the graft donor.

The chain recombines TRBV7-3 with TRBJ2-1; 11 nucleotides line up with TRBD2. Germline V CDR1 and CDR2: SGHTA, FQGTGA. V gave up 5 bases and J gave up 9 bases; unmatched junction bases: 9. The CDR3 is made up of 15 amino acids. The CDR3 region has the DNA TGTGCCAGCAGCGAAACTAGCGGGAGTGGGGGTGAGCAGTTCTTC. Its protein is CASSETSGSGGEQFF.

The gene calls are TRBV19 and TRBJ1-4, with 10 bases that match TRBD1. V lost 6 bases to trimming and J lost 6 bases; unmatched junction nucleotides: 4. Looked up from germline, CDR1 is LNHDA and CDR2 is SQIVND (reference sequence). The length of the CDR3 is 14 residues. The CDR3 loop is CASRWTGGYEKLFF. As DNA, the CDR3 is TGTGCCAGTAGGTGGACAGGGGGTTATGAAAAACTGTTTTTT.

This clone was seen more than once but under ten times. The V call is TRBV20-1, the J call TRBJ1-2; no definite D call. Trimming shortened V by 2 bases and J by 6 bases, and 7 bases separated the two germline ends. The germline CDR1 and CDR2 sequences are DFQATT and SNEGSKA (reference sequence). CDR3 length: 11 amino acids. The CDR3 DNA reads TGCAGTGCTAGACCTCTGGATGGCTACACCTTC. It yields the protein CSARPLDGYTF.

This clone appeared a few times. The chain recombines TRBV19 with TRBJ2-3, with 7 bases lining up with TRBD1. Germline assignment: CDR1 LNHDA and CDR2 SQIVND (reference sequence). J was trimmed by 2 bases and V by 5 bases; bases with no gene match: 7. CDR3 size: 15 residues. CDR3 sequence: CASSPTGTVTDTQYF. Written as DNA, the CDR3 is TGTGCCAGTAGTCCCACCGGGACAGTCACAGATACGCAGTATTTT.

The CDR3 bases are TGTGCCAGCAGCTTAGGACTAGCGGGAGGGCCCAGCTCCTACGAGCAGTACTTC. Its translation is CASSLGLAGGPSSYEQYF. The chain links TRBV11-3 to TRBJ2-7; the match to TRBD2 covers 14 bases. Germline lookup yields CDR1 SGHNT and CDR2 YENEEA. Unmatched junction bases numbered 5, after V lost 1 base and J lost 0 bases. The CDR3 is 18 residues long. Supplemented by reference TRBV11-3 and TRBJ2-7, the full variable domain reads EAGVVQSPRYKIIEKKQPVAFWCNPISGHNTLYWYLQNLGQGPELLIRYENEEAVDDSQLPKDRFSAERLKGVDSTLKIQPAELGDSAVYLCASSLGLAGGPSSYEQYFGPGTRLTVT.

The gene calls are TRBV10-3 and TRBJ1-5; TRBD1 agrees at 7 bases. Germline trimming cut 4 bases from V and 0 bases from J; bases unmatched to any gene: 6. CDR1 and CDR2 (germline): ENHRY, SYGVKD. The CDR3 is 16 residues long. The chain's CDR3 is CAISAGTADSNQPQHF. The CDR3 nucleotides are TGTGCCATCAGTGCAGGGACAGCAGATAGCAATCAGCCCCAGCATTTT.

This sequence joins TRBV7-6 and TRBJ2-7; 11 positions agree with TRBD1. The J segment lost 5 bases and the V segment lost 1 base, leaving 4 bases of the junction unmatched. The V gene's germline CDR1 is SGHVS and CDR2 FNYEAQ. The CDR3 length is 15 residues. CDR3 residues: CASSLGTGGADEQYF. The CDR3 DNA reads as TGTGCCAGCAGCTTAGGGACAGGGGGCGCGGACGAGCAGTACTTC.

CDR3 amino acids: CASSPGLAGAGELFF. CDR3 nucleotides: TGTGCCAGCTCACCAGGCCTAGCGGGAGCCGGGGAGCTGTTTTTT. The chain joins TRBV18 to TRBJ2-2; 10 bases match TRBD2. Germline-derived CDR1 and CDR2 are KGHSH and LQKENI. This CDR3 comprises 15 residues. Losses at the gene ends were 2 bases for V and 6 bases for J; bases not matched to a gene: 3.

V is TRBV5-1 and J is TRBJ1-5; possibly TRBD1 for D (6 bases). Trimming removed 0 bases at V and 4 bases at J, with 20 bases between. The CDR3 runs 18 residues. Germline CDR1 SGHRS, CDR2 YFSETQ. CDR3 nucleotide sequence: TGCGCCAGCAGCTTGGCCTTTTTGGATGAACAGGGAAATCAGCCCCAGCATTTT. Translated, it gives CASSLAFLDEQGNQPQHF.

The V call is TRBV4-1, the J call TRBJ1-1, with 10 bases lining up with TRBD1. CDR1 and CDR2 from the germline V gene are MGHRA and YSYEKL. The CDR3 runs 16 residues. Trimming took 8 bases from V and 6 from J; bases not matched to a gene: 15. For the CDR3, the DNA is TGCGCCAGCGGAACCTGGGACAGGGGCGAATTACCTGAAGCTTTCTTT. This translates into CASGTWDRGELPEAFF.

V and J are TRBV7-9 and TRBJ2-1; 9 bases are a match to TRBD2. Trimming at V came to 2 bases and at J to 6 bases, leaving 5 bases not matched to a gene. The CDR3 sequence is 15 residues long. CDR1 and CDR2 from the germline V gene are SEHNR and FQNEAQ (reference sequence). The DNA of the CDR3 is TGTGCCAGCAGCTTAACCGGCGGGAGGGCCAATGAGCAGTTCTTC. This gives the protein CASSLTGGRANEQFF.

The V gene is TRBV5-3, the J gene TRBJ2-7; 14 bases map to TRBD2. TRBV5-3 carries the ORF label, with uncertain function. The CDR3 contains 19 residues. After removal of 1 base from V and 3 bases from J, the junction contained 12 bases not matched to a gene. The CDR3 protein is CARSLRGLAGGILVYEQYF. In DNA form, the CDR3 reads TGTGCCAGAAGCTTGAGAGGACTAGCGGGAGGCATACTGGTCTACGAGCAGTACTTC.

V and J are TRBV7-3 and TRBJ2-3; D is uncertain. This CDR3 has 14 residues. V shed 3 bases and J shed 4 bases, with 11 bases lying between them. The V gene's germline CDR1 is SGHTA and CDR2 FQGTGA. The CDR3 coding sequence is TGTGCCAGCAGCTTTAATTCTTTGTCAGATACGCAGTATTTT. Translation gives CASSFNSLSDTQYF.

V gene TRBV28 combines with J gene TRBJ1-1; D unclear. V dropped 6 bases and J dropped 4 bases, with 21 bases sitting between them. This CDR3 has 16 amino acids. CDR1 and CDR2 from the germline V gene are MDHEN and SYDVKM. CDR3 DNA sequence: TGTGCCAGCAGCTCATGGACCCGGCCCCAGTCCACTGAAGCTTTCTTT. This encodes CASSSWTRPQSTEAFF.

This chain joins TRBV2 and TRBJ1-6; D unclear. Trimming stripped 7 bases from V and 7 bases from J, with 8 bases between. The CDR3 has 12 residues. Germline-derived CDR1 and CDR2 are SNHLY and FYNNEI. CDR3 sequence (DNA): TGTGCCAGCATCCGTACGAATTCACCCCTCCACTTT. The encoded protein is CASIRTNSPLHF.

V gene TRBV7-2 combines with J gene TRBJ2-2; perhaps TRBD2 as D (6 bases). CDR1 SGHTA and CDR2 FQGNSA come from the germline V gene. Trimming stripped 6 bases from V and 3 bases from J, with 14 bases between. CDR3 length equals 15 residues. This chain's CDR3 is CASRPAGGDTGELFF. The CDR3 coding sequence is TGTGCCAGCAGGCCAGCGGGTGGGGACACCGGGGAGCTGTTTTTT.

The chain carries TRBV9 and TRBJ2-3, with D unresolved. The CDR3 is 14 residues long. Trimming cost V 3 bases and J 4 bases, with 12 bases left between them. Germline V gene sequence: CDR1 SGDLS, CDR2 YYNGEE. Here the CDR3 DNA reads TGTGCCAGCAGCGCCCCTGGGATTTCAGATACGCAGTATTTT. Protein sequence: CASSAPGISDTQYF. Together with reference TRBV9 and TRBJ2-3, the CDR3 gives the full variable domain: DSGVTQTPKHLITATGQRVTLRCSPRSGDLSVYWYQQSLDQGLQFLIQYYNGEERAKGNILERFSAQQFPDLHSELNLSSLELGDSALYFCASSAPGISDTQYFGPGTRLTVL.

This chain joins TRBV11-1 and TRBJ2-1; 9 bases agree with TRBD1. V shed 4 bases and J 3 bases; nucleotides not matched to a gene: 10. This CDR3 contains 17 residues. Germline V gene data show CDR1 as SGHAT and CDR2 as FQDESV (reference sequence). As DNA, the CDR3 is TGTGCCAGCAGCTCCTTTACAGGGGGCGGTAGCTACAATGAGCAGTTCTTC. It yields the protein CASSSFTGGGSYNEQFF.